Below are 3 T cell receptor beta chains sequenced from a single sample in a study of cytomegalovirus exposure and HLA in healthy donors. PCR amplification relied on 60 Vbeta primers (plus 13 Jbeta primers). Generated by immunoSEQ multiplex PCR, the TCRdb table keeps only in-frame clones and is missing some. The profile shows 150,000 to 180,000 clones, less than 80% of them singletons. Source material: PBMCs. The source of these receptors is a man aged 25-40 years in good health and CMV-seronegative.

The J gene is TRBJ1-5, the V gene TRBV18; tentative D call: TRBD1 (6 bases). Germline V gene lookup returns CDR1 KGHSH and CDR2 LQKENI. The ends were cut back, 0 bases at V and 7 bases at J, with 16 bases in the middle. The CDR3 spans 16 residues. The CDR3 is CASSPPGQGGGQPQHF. CDR3 coding DNA: TGTGCCAGCTCACCACCGGGCCAAGGCGGGGGCCAGCCCCAGCATTTT. Filled out from reference TRBV18 and TRBJ1-5, the complete variable domain reads NAGVMQNPRHLVRRRGQEARLRCSPMKGHSHVYWYRQLPEEGLKFMVYLQKENIIDESGMPKERFSAEFPKEGPSILRIQQVVRGDSAAYFCASSPPGQGGGQPQHFGDGTRLSIL.

V is TRBV13 and J is TRBJ2-3; 10 bases fit TRBD2. CDR3 size: 18 residues. With 5 bases clipped from V and 3 bases from J, the junction kept 14 bases outside the gene matches. CDR1 and CDR2 (germline): PRHDT, FYEKMQ (reference sequence). DNA of the CDR3: TGTGCCAGCAGCCATACTCCTAGCGGGGGCCCCAGGACAGATACGCAGTATTTT. It encodes CASSHTPSGGPRTDTQYF.

The sample holds a few counts of this clone. This chain links TRBV19 with TRBJ1-1; no firm D call. Germline V gene sequence: CDR1 LNHDA, CDR2 SQIVND (reference sequence). Trimming took 10 bases from V and 10 from J, leaving 19 bases between them. The CDR3 runs 12 residues. As DNA, the CDR3 is TGTGCCACTACAGAGGACGGACTTGGAGCTTTCTTT. Translation gives CATTEDGLGAFF.